Included here is one T cell receptor beta chain sequence, with context. The V and J ends lost 3 bases and 5 bases, in that order; junction bases with no gene match: 9. This CDR3 has 15 residues. In germline, CDR1 is KGHSH, CDR2 LQKENI. Produced via immunoSEQ multiplex PCR; TCRdb's table is partial and in-frame only. In the table there are around 94,000 clones, 70% to 90% of which are singletons. These data belong to a study of control samples from healthy donors and cancer patients. This chain uses TRBV18 with TRBJ2-5; 7 bases are a match to TRBD2. Material: blood. This receptor was taken from a woman aged 50 to 60 in good health. CDR3: CASSPAAGVDETQYF. Here the CDR3 DNA reads TGTGCCAGCTCACCTGCGGCGGGAGTTGACGAGACCCAGTACTTC.